The clone carrying this TCR beta chain was seen a few times. Its antigen is undetermined. V was cut by 3 bases and J by 6 bases, with 10 bases left in between. The CDR3 has 13 amino acids. Caucasian individuals from Russia who were healthy and aged about 6 to 100 acted as donors. These data belong to a study of blood T cells in healthy people across ages. Study-wide findings and caveats: Strong correlation linked observed beta diversity and percent naive T cells. The diversity estimates, figures obtained from one million T cells, were considered underestimates. More naive CD4+ cells and higher diversity were found in long-lived than in aged donors.

The authors ran a second PCR of about 7 to 12 cycles using a sample-barcoded 5' primer and a J-beta primer mix. In TCRdb, the 5' RACE reads were re-called with MiXCR into one record per CDR3 protein. The sample includes about 780,000 distinct CDR3 sequences, about half seen only once; the top ten take over 15%. The sequenced material came from blood. The sequence was obtained from a man older than 75 in good health. The V call is TRBV12-3 or TRBV12-4, the J call TRBJ2-3, with D tentatively TRBD2 (5 bases). CDR3 protein: CASSFLAKDTQYF. CDR3 sequence (DNA): TGTGCCAGCAGTTTCTTAGCGAAGGATACGCAGTATTTT.